Detailed here is one T cell receptor beta chain. Its target is unknown. The method was immunoSEQ multiplex PCR; TCRdb's version includes in-frame clones alone and lacks a portion of them. Here the sample spans approximately 170,000 clones, roughly 92% being singletons. V gave up 4 bases and J gave up 4 bases, with 10 bases separating them. CDR3 size: 13 residues. Germline CDR1 and CDR2: MDHEN and SYDVKM. This sample was included in a study of T cell responses to AZD1222 COVID-19 vaccine. Overall study results and limits: The study found vaccine-associated CD4 TCRs spanning spike, dominant at 160-218 and 743-854.

Investigators merged groups given second doses at roughly 4 or roughly 12 weeks. The sample here was peripheral blood, taken 28 days after the second AZD1222 dose. The TCR originated in an adult who received the AZD1222 COVID-19 vaccine. V is TRBV28 and J is TRBJ1-1; D is unclear. The CDR3 DNA is TGTGCCAGCAGTTACCCGGTGGGCACTGAAGCTTTCTTT. Translated: CASSYPVGTEAFF.